These T cell receptor beta chains were read from a single sample in a study of blood T cell repertoires in COVID-19. The data were produced by immunoSEQ multiplex PCR, yet TCRdb's version contains in-frame clones alone and is incomplete. In the table there are about 220,000 clones, around 82% of which are singletons. Sequenced: peripheral blood. The receptors stem from a woman between 70 and 85 years old with acute or convalescent COVID-19. Both conserved end residues are part of each CDR3. Each record gives: CDR3 protein, CDR3 DNA, J gene, D gene, clone size, V gene. D genes are given only for firm matches. Some rows mark clone size as missing; the rest say once, few, many or name a class of expanded clone.

CASSQDLRADTQYF TGCGCCAGCAGCCAAGATCTTCGTGCAGATACGCAGTATTTT TRBJ2-3 NA NA TRBV4-3
CASSLTSHPPSYNEQFF TGTGCCAGCAGCCTAACTAGCCATCCTCCCTCCTACAATGAGCAGTTCTTC TRBJ2-1 NA NA TRBV27
CASSIAEGRRGQFF TGTGCCAGTAGTATAGCGGAGGGCAGGAGAGGGCAGTTCTTC TRBJ2-1 NA many TRBV19
CASSPRLGTSGGRGETQYF TGTGCCAGCAGCCCTCGACTCGGGACTAGCGGGGGGAGAGGAGAGACCCAGTACTTC TRBJ2-5 TRBD2 NA TRBV14
CASSPRDRGVGETQYF TGTGCCAGCAGCCCACGAGACAGGGGGGTGGGCGAGACCCAGTACTTC TRBJ2-5 TRBD1 NA TRBV9
CASSPGLLNTGELFF TGTGCCAGCTCACCGGGACTTCTAAACACCGGGGAGCTGTTTTTT TRBJ2-2 NA NA TRBV18
CASRRQGGNEQFF TGTGCCAGCAGAAGACAGGGAGGCAATGAGCAGTTCTTC TRBJ2-1 NA few TRBV2
CASSPYRTGGETQYF TGTGCCAGCTCACCATACAGGACAGGGGGGGAGACCCAGTACTTC TRBJ2-5 TRBD1 NA TRBV18
CASRDSGTTTDTQYF TGTGCCAGCAGAGACAGCGGGACGACCACAGATACGCAGTATTTT TRBJ2-3 TRBD2 NA TRBV6-5
CASSLSLGQAGGGYTF TGTGCCAGCAGCTTGAGCCTGGGACAGGCCGGGGGTGGCTACACCTTC TRBJ1-2 TRBD1 NA TRBV5-5
CASSFFRNTEAFF TGTGCCAGCAGTTTCTTCCGGAACACTGAAGCTTTCTTT TRBJ1-1 NA NA TRBV28
CASSQSDRDSNQPQHF TGTGCCAGCAGCCAAAGTGACAGGGATAGCAATCAGCCCCAGCATTTT TRBJ1-5 TRBD1 NA TRBV3-1/TRBV3-2
CASSWDRGVETQYF TGTGCCAGCAGCTGGGACAGGGGGGTAGAGACCCAGTACTTC TRBJ2-5 TRBD1 few TRBV5-4
CASSSPGQGVYEQYF TGTGCCAGCAGCTCCCCGGGACAGGGTGTCTACGAGCAGTACTTC TRBJ2-7 TRBD1 NA TRBV7-2